A selection of T cell receptor beta chains follows, all from one sample in a study of CD8+ T cells in alopecia areata. Here immunoSEQ multiplex PCR was the method, and the copy in TCRdb shows in-frame clones only, minus some. Counted here are some 220,000 clones, about 57% occurring once; the ten biggest clones make up 1.6%. The specimen comprised CD4+ T cells sorted from blood, sampled at week 4, from a patient treated with tofacitinib. The origin of the receptors is a human donor with alopecia areata. The CDR3 runs from the conserved cysteine through the conserved F or W. D genes are given only for firm matches. Size is stated for part of the rows, as once, few or many counts, or as a class when the clone is expanded.

clone size: few; J gene: TRBJ2-3; V gene: TRBV2; D gene: TRBD2; CDR3 DNA: TGTGCCAGCAGTCCCACTAGCGGGGGGGCCCGTGGCACAGATACGCAGTATTTT; CDR3 protein: CASSPTSGGARGTDTQYF
clone size: .; J gene: TRBJ1-6; V gene: TRBV27; D gene: TRBD1; CDR3 DNA: TGTGCCAGCAGTTTATTATCCGGGACAGGGTTGTCACCCCTCCACTTT; CDR3 protein: CASSLLSGTGLSPLHF
clone size: .; J gene: TRBJ2-7; V gene: TRBV2; D gene: .; CDR3 DNA: TGTGCCAGCAGAGCATATGGCTACGAGCAGTACTTC; CDR3 protein: CASRAYGYEQYF
clone size: .; J gene: TRBJ2-2; V gene: TRBV15; D gene: .; CDR3 DNA: TGTGCCACCAGCAGAGGCAAAGGGCCGAACACCGGGGAGCTGTTTTTT; CDR3 protein: CATSRGKGPNTGELFF
clone size: few; J gene: TRBJ1-5; V gene: TRBV6-6; D gene: .; CDR3 DNA: TGTGCCAGCCCTAGGGGGAAACAGCCCCAGCATTTT; CDR3 protein: CASPRGKQPQHF
clone size: .; J gene: TRBJ1-1; V gene: TRBV19; D gene: .; CDR3 DNA: TGTGCCAGTAGTTCCGCCCAGACAGGGAACACTGAAGCTTTCTTT; CDR3 protein: CASSSAQTGNTEAFF
clone size: .; J gene: TRBJ1-4; V gene: TRBV2; D gene: .; CDR3 DNA: TGTGCCAGCACCCCCGACGGTGCGGCTAATGAAAAACTGTTTTTT; CDR3 protein: CASTPDGAANEKLFF
clone size: few; J gene: TRBJ2-4; V gene: TRBV6-6; D gene: .; CDR3 DNA: TGTGCCAGCAGTTACTATGCAGGGGAAAACATTCAGTACTTC; CDR3 protein: CASSYYAGENIQYF
clone size: .; J gene: TRBJ2-1; V gene: TRBV30; D gene: .; CDR3 DNA: TGTGCCTGGAGTGTAAGCCGTGAGCAGTTCTTC; CDR3 protein: CAWSVSREQFF
clone size: .; J gene: TRBJ2-1; V gene: TRBV5-1; D gene: .; CDR3 DNA: TGCGCCAGCAGCACCCGGGACTTCACAGTCAATGAGCAGTTCTTC; CDR3 protein: CASSTRDFTVNEQFF
clone size: .; J gene: TRBJ1-1; V gene: TRBV29-1; D gene: .; CDR3 DNA: TGCAGCGGCCAACAGGTACTCAACACTGAAGCTTTCTTT; CDR3 protein: CSGQQVLNTEAFF
clone size: .; J gene: TRBJ1-1; V gene: TRBV18; D gene: .; CDR3 DNA: TGTGCCAGCTCACGGTCGGCGAACACTGAAGCTTTCTTT; CDR3 protein: CASSRSANTEAFF
clone size: few; J gene: TRBJ2-3; V gene: TRBV10-3; D gene: TRBD2; CDR3 DNA: TGTGCCATCAGCTCTACCCCAGCGGGGGATACGCAGTATTTT; CDR3 protein: CAISSTPAGDTQYF
clone size: .; J gene: TRBJ1-5; V gene: TRBV30; D gene: .; CDR3 DNA: TGTGCCTGGAGTGGGGATAACAATCAGCCCCAGCATTTT; CDR3 protein: CAWSGDNNQPQHF
clone size: .; J gene: TRBJ2-7; V gene: TRBV29-1; D gene: TRBD1; CDR3 DNA: TGCAGCGCCCGACAGGGCGTGTTGCGAGAGCAGTACTTC; CDR3 protein: CSARQGVLREQYF
clone size: .; J gene: TRBJ2-1; V gene: TRBV29-1; D gene: TRBD2; CDR3 DNA: TGCAGCGTTGCCCATTTGTCGACTAGCGGGGGGTATGAGCAGTTCTTC; CDR3 protein: CSVAHLSTSGGYEQFF
clone size: .; J gene: TRBJ1-1; V gene: TRBV11-2; D gene: .; CDR3 DNA: TGTGCCAGCAGCCTCACAACACGTAACACTGAAGCTTTCTTT; CDR3 protein: CASSLTTRNTEAFF
clone size: .; J gene: TRBJ2-3; V gene: TRBV10-3; D gene: TRBD1; CDR3 DNA: TGTGCCATCAGCCGAGGACAGGGGGCACGAGATACGCAGTATTTT; CDR3 protein: CAISRGQGARDTQYF
clone size: .; J gene: TRBJ1-1; V gene: TRBV12-5; D gene: TRBD1; CDR3 DNA: TGTGCTAGTGGTTTGTTCGGGACAGTAACTGAAGCTTTCTTT; CDR3 protein: CASGLFGTVTEAFF
clone size: .; J gene: TRBJ2-7; V gene: TRBV20-1; D gene: .; CDR3 DNA: TGCAGTGCTAGTCGCGGCTACGAGCAGTACTTC; CDR3 protein: CSASRGYEQYF
clone size: .; J gene: TRBJ2-3; V gene: TRBV30; D gene: TRBD2; CDR3 DNA: TGTGCCTGGAGTGTGGTAGCGGGGGGGACAGATACGCAGTATTTT; CDR3 protein: CAWSVVAGGTDTQYF
clone size: few; J gene: TRBJ2-3; V gene: TRBV29-1; D gene: .; CDR3 DNA: TGCAGCGTTTCCGGGCTATCCACAGATACGCAGTATTTT; CDR3 protein: CSVSGLSTDTQYF
clone size: .; J gene: TRBJ2-7; V gene: TRBV29-1; D gene: TRBD1; CDR3 DNA: TGCAGCGTTGAAGATTCTCTGGGACAGGGTGCCTACGAGCAGTACTTC; CDR3 protein: CSVEDSLGQGAYEQYF
clone size: .; J gene: TRBJ2-7; V gene: TRBV5-1; D gene: TRBD2; CDR3 DNA: TGCGCCAGCAGGCGAGCGGGGGACTACGAGCAGTACTTC; CDR3 protein: CASRRAGDYEQYF
clone size: .; J gene: TRBJ2-5; V gene: TRBV30; D gene: TRBD2; CDR3 DNA: TGTGCCTGGAGTGCGAGCCTAGCGGGTCGGGAGACCCAGTACTTC; CDR3 protein: CAWSASLAGRETQYF
clone size: once; J gene: TRBJ1-2; V gene: TRBV30; D gene: TRBD1; CDR3 DNA: TGTGCCTGGATTTCCCCGGGACAGGGGGAAGGCTACACCTTC; CDR3 protein: CAWISPGQGEGYTF
clone size: .; J gene: TRBJ2-4; V gene: TRBV7-8; D gene: TRBD1; CDR3 DNA: TGTGCCAGCAGCTTAGTTAGTGGGACAGGGGGCTTGGACATTCAGTACTTC; CDR3 protein: CASSLVSGTGGLDIQYF
clone size: .; J gene: TRBJ1-1; V gene: TRBV29-1; D gene: .; CDR3 DNA: TGCAGCGTTGCCCCAGGCTTGAACACTGAAGCTTTCTTT; CDR3 protein: CSVAPGLNTEAFF
clone size: .; J gene: TRBJ1-1; V gene: TRBV30; D gene: .; CDR3 DNA: TGTGCCTGGAGTGTAGGTTCAAACACTGAAGCTTTCTTT; CDR3 protein: CAWSVGSNTEAFF
clone size: .; J gene: TRBJ2-3; V gene: TRBV15; D gene: TRBD2; CDR3 DNA: TGTGCCACCAGCAGAGCGAGCGGGGGGACAGATACGCAGTATTTT; CDR3 protein: CATSRASGGTDTQYF
clone size: few; J gene: TRBJ2-1; V gene: TRBV5-1; D gene: .; CDR3 DNA: TGCGCCAGCAGCTTGGGGGGCCTGGTCAATGAGCAGTTCTTC; CDR3 protein: CASSLGGLVNEQFF
clone size: many; J gene: TRBJ2-7; V gene: TRBV4-3; D gene: .; CDR3 DNA: TGCGCCAGCAGCCAAGATTTTACAGCGAGCTCCTACGAGCAGTACTTC; CDR3 protein: CASSQDFTASSYEQYF
clone size: .; J gene: TRBJ1-6; V gene: TRBV29-1; D gene: .; CDR3 DNA: TGCAGCGTGGCCGAGGCGGTGAATTCACCCCTCCACTTT; CDR3 protein: CSVAEAVNSPLHF
clone size: once; J gene: TRBJ2-3; V gene: TRBV4-3; D gene: .; CDR3 DNA: TGCGCCAGCAGCCAAGTGGGGACAGATACGCAGTATTTT; CDR3 protein: CASSQVGTDTQYF
clone size: .; J gene: TRBJ2-7; V gene: TRBV6-5; D gene: .; CDR3 DNA: TGTGCCAGCAGTTACGCGCGGGGGCAATTCTACGAGCAGTACTTC; CDR3 protein: CASSYARGQFYEQYF
clone size: few; J gene: TRBJ2-1; V gene: TRBV4-3; D gene: .; CDR3 DNA: TGCGCCAGCAGCCAAGCACCGGGCAATGAGCAGTTCTTC; CDR3 protein: CASSQAPGNEQFF
clone size: .; J gene: TRBJ1-5; V gene: TRBV7-2; D gene: .; CDR3 DNA: TGTGCCAGCAGCTTGGGGAGAAATCAGCCCCAGCATTTT; CDR3 protein: CASSLGRNQPQHF
clone size: .; J gene: TRBJ1-1; V gene: TRBV30; D gene: TRBD1; CDR3 DNA: TGTGCCTGGAGTACGGACAGGGGCTCGAACACTGAAGCTTTCTTT; CDR3 protein: CAWSTDRGSNTEAFF
clone size: .; J gene: TRBJ2-3; V gene: TRBV4-1; D gene: TRBD2; CDR3 DNA: TGCGCCAGCAGCCAAGATCAAGGACTAGCGGGATCGACTAGCACAGATACGCAGTATTTT; CDR3 protein: CASSQDQGLAGSTSTDTQYF
clone size: few; J gene: TRBJ2-3; V gene: TRBV27; D gene: .; CDR3 DNA: TGTGCCAGCCGATACCGAGATACGCAGTATTTT; CDR3 protein: CASRYRDTQYF
clone size: .; J gene: TRBJ1-1; V gene: TRBV7-9; D gene: .; CDR3 DNA: TGTGCCAGCACGGGCCGGACGAACACTGAAGCTTTCTTT; CDR3 protein: CASTGRTNTEAFF
clone size: few; J gene: TRBJ1-2; V gene: TRBV30; D gene: .; CDR3 DNA: TGTGCCTGGGCAGGAGAAGGGACCACACCTTATGGCTACACCTTC; CDR3 protein: CAWAGEGTTPYGYTF
clone size: .; J gene: TRBJ2-2; V gene: TRBV5-1; D gene: TRBD2; CDR3 DNA: TGCGCCAGCAGCTTGTCCGCAGCGGGGTCAATCACCGGGGAGCTGTTTTTT; CDR3 protein: CASSLSAAGSITGELFF
clone size: .; J gene: TRBJ1-2; V gene: TRBV29-1; D gene: .; CDR3 DNA: TGCAGCGTTGGAGGGGTCCTCTATGGCTACACCTTC; CDR3 protein: CSVGGVLYGYTF
clone size: .; J gene: TRBJ1-1; V gene: TRBV15; D gene: .; CDR3 DNA: TGTGCCACCAGCAGGGATACAACACCGAACACTGAAGCTTTCTTT; CDR3 protein: CATSRDTTPNTEAFF
clone size: .; J gene: TRBJ1-6; V gene: TRBV25-1; D gene: TRBD1; CDR3 DNA: TGTGCCAGCGGCTTGACAGGGGGAAATTCACCCCTCCACTTT; CDR3 protein: CASGLTGGNSPLHF
clone size: once; J gene: TRBJ1-6; V gene: TRBV30; D gene: .; CDR3 DNA: TGTGCCTGGACCGGACGAGGGATTTCACCCCTCCACTTT; CDR3 protein: CAWTGRGISPLHF
clone size: .; J gene: TRBJ2-1; V gene: TRBV5-1; D gene: .; CDR3 DNA: TGCGCCAGCAGCTTGCAACCGGGGGCGCGGGATGAGCAGTTCTTC; CDR3 protein: CASSLQPGARDEQFF
clone size: few; J gene: TRBJ2-2; V gene: TRBV7-9; D gene: .; CDR3 DNA: TGTGCCAGCAGCTCTACTGGGACCGGGGAGCTGTTTTTT; CDR3 protein: CASSSTGTGELFF
clone size: .; J gene: TRBJ2-1; V gene: TRBV29-1; D gene: .; CDR3 DNA: TGCAGCGTTGCACAGGGCTCCTACAATGAGCAGTTCTTC; CDR3 protein: CSVAQGSYNEQFF
clone size: few; J gene: TRBJ1-1; V gene: TRBV7-9; D gene: .; CDR3 DNA: TGTGCCAGCAGCCGGGACCTGGACACTGAAGCTTTCTTT; CDR3 protein: CASSRDLDTEAFF
clone size: few; J gene: TRBJ2-4; V gene: TRBV5-1; D gene: .; CDR3 DNA: TGCGCCAGCAGCTTGGTGATGGGGCCGACGGCCAAAAACATTCAGTACTTC; CDR3 protein: CASSLVMGPTAKNIQYF